This TCR beta chain is drawn from a study of T cell changes during pregnancy in multiple sclerosis. Profiled with immunoSEQ multiplex PCR; TCRdb holds only in-frame clones, not every one. The table records 30,000 to 40,000 clones, more than 70% of them present only once. V was clipped by 5 bases and J by 5 bases; unmatched bases: 7. The CDR3 runs 15 residues. In germline, CDR1 is SGHNT, CDR2 YENEEA. This clonotype originated in a female donor with multiple sclerosis, enrolled in a pregnancy study. The rearrangement joins TRBV11-3 to TRBJ2-1, with 9 bases fitting TRBD1. The sequencing used CD8+ T cells from peripheral blood mononuclear cells, collected in the third trimester of pregnancy. The CDR3 sequence: CASSNRDREDNEQFF. DNA for the CDR3: TGTGCCAGCAGCAACCGGGACAGGGAAGACAATGAGCAGTTCTTC.